One sample yielded the 13 T cell receptor beta chains listed below, sequenced in a study of lung T cells in sarcoidosis with Löfgren's syndrome. TCRdb re-called the reads through MiXCR, storing one row per CDR3 protein. The top ten clones hold under 25% of a sample with around 440 distinct CDR3 sequences, 34% of them seen once. The sample was CD4+ T cells from PBMCs. The receptors originated from a human donor with sarcoidosis (Löfgren's syndrome or another form), or a control subject (not recorded which).

This clonotype ranks as large (0.1 to 1%). This could be a read error, since a much larger clone is one nucleotide away. V gene TRBV20-1 combines with J gene TRBJ2-1; possible D gene TRBD1, 5 bases. The germline V gene encodes CDR1 DFQATT and CDR2 SNEGSKA (reference sequence). The CDR3 extends over 14 amino acids. CDR3 DNA sequence: TGCAGTGCAAGGACACCGAGCTCCTACAATGGGCAGTTCTTC. This encodes CSARTPSSYNGQFF.

This chain joins TRBV4-2 and TRBJ1-1; D gene uncertain. Germline CDR1 and CDR2: LGHNA and YNFKEQ. The V end was cut by 5 bases, the J end by 1 base, with 14 bases between. This CDR3 contains 15 residues. CDR3 nucleotides: TGTGCCAGCAGCTTAACTTGGACGGCGAACACTGAAGCTTTCTTT. Translation gives CASSLTWTANTEAFF.

This clonotype is medium-sized by share. The genes are TRBV10-3 and TRBJ2-7; tentative D call: TRBD2 (5 bases). Trimming shortened V by 7 bases and J by 9 bases, and 28 bases separated the two germline ends. Germline V gene sequence: CDR1 ENHRY, CDR2 SYGVKD. CDR3 length: 16 amino acids. CDR3 DNA sequence: TGTGCCATCAATACCCGTGGTGGCGCGGGCATCTTGGGGCAGTACGTC. Encoded protein: CAINTRGGAGILGQYV.

As concerns this clonotype: Compared with germline, one end of the junction differs, possibly owing to a read error. This chain connects TRBV7-6 to TRBJ1-3; D is unclear. This CDR3 is 14 amino acids long. Germline V gives CDR1 SGHVS, CDR2 FNYEAQ. The CDR3 reads CASSSIVSGNTIYF. The CDR3 DNA is TGTGCCAGCAGCTCGATCGTCTCTGGGAACACCATATATTTT.

Relative to its sample, this clonotype is large. V and J are TRBV5-1 and TRBJ1-3, with D uncertain. Germline lookup yields CDR1 SGHRS and CDR2 YFSETQ. The CDR3 totals 13 residues. The germline V and J ends were trimmed by 3 bases and 0 bases, with 4 bases remaining between them. CDR3 loop: CASSSRSGNTIYF. The CDR3 DNA sequence: TGCGCCAGCAGCTCCCGCTCTGGAAACACCATATATTTT.

In this sample, this clonotype is large. The chain combines TRBV6-2 or TRBV6-3 with TRBJ2-5; 9 bases line up with TRBD2. The V and J ends lost 5 bases and 2 bases, in that order; junction bases with no gene match: 6. From germline, CDR1 is MNHEY and CDR2 SVGEGT. This CDR3 has 15 amino acids. The CDR3 DNA reads as TGTGCCAGCAGTCATCCCAGCGGGGGGCAAGAGACCCAGTACTTC. Translation gives CASSHPSGGQETQYF.

In its sample, this clonotype was seen once. J is TRBJ2-5 and V is TRBV7-9, with TRBD1 matching over 8 bases. The V gene's germline CDR1 is SEHNR and CDR2 FQNEAQ (reference sequence). The CDR3 consists of 14 residues. J lost 2 bases, V lost 5 bases, and 4 bases had no gene match. In DNA form, the CDR3 reads TGTGCCAGCAGCAGTCGACAGGGGCAAGAGACCCAGTACTTC. It encodes CASSSRQGQETQYF.

Notes on this clonotype: An end of the junction does not agree with germline; a read error may underlie this. The rearrangement links TRBV3-1 to TRBJ2-3; a possible D gene is TRBD1 (5 bases). CDR1 is LGHDT and CDR2 is YNNKEL in the germline V gene (reference sequence). This CDR3 is 13 amino acids long. The CDR3 loop is CASGQARENTQCF. The CDR3, as DNA: TGTGCCAGCGGCCAAGCCAGGGAAAATACGCAGTGTTTT.

This clonotype is labeled medium-sized. V and J are TRBV2 and TRBJ2-5; D is unclear. Trimming stripped 0 bases from V and 7 bases from J, with 9 bases between. The V gene's germline CDR1 is SNHLY and CDR2 FYNNEI. This CDR3 spans 13 amino acids. DNA for the CDR3: TGTGCCAGCAGTGAAGCGCTGGGCGGGACCCAGTACTTC. It specifies CASSEALGGTQYF.

This clonotype rates as large. The V and J genes are TRBV19 and TRBJ1-5; D remains ambiguous. The CDR3 is made up of 14 amino acids. Germline loops: CDR1 LNHDA, CDR2 SQIVND (reference sequence). The V and J ends lost 7 bases and 0 bases respectively, with 10 bases between them. Written as DNA, the CDR3 is TGTGCCAGTAACGCCCTCTATAGCAATCAGCCCCAGCATTTT. Translated, it gives CASNALYSNQPQHF.

The chain carries TRBV6-2 or TRBV6-3 and TRBJ1-1, with 10 bases fitting TRBD1. The CDR3 has 13 residues. The junction had 6 bases not matched to a gene; V was cut back by 3 bases and J by 11 bases. Germline V gene sequence: CDR1 MNHEY, CDR2 SVGEGT. The CDR3 bases are TGTGCCAGCAGTTATCTGACAGGGGGCAGGGCTTTCTTT. Translation gives CASSYLTGGRAFF.

Concerning this clonotype itself: At one end the junction does not follow the germline gene, possibly because of a read error. This chain connects TRBV7-2 to TRBJ1-3, with TRBD1 matching over 7 bases. This CDR3 contains 17 residues. CDR1 is SGHTA, CDR2 FQGNSA, per germline. The DNA for the CDR3 is TGTGCCAGCGGCTTGGGAGGGGGCCTTAATTCTGGAAACACCATATACTTT. As protein: CASGLGGGLNSGNTIYF.

This clonotype is judged large (0.1 to 1%). The chain links TRBV19 to TRBJ1-5; the D gene is possibly TRBD1 (6 bases). Per germline, CDR1 LNHDA and CDR2 SQIVND (reference sequence). CDR3 length: 15 amino acids. V lost 6 bases, J lost 0 bases, and 12 bases lay in between. CDR3: CASRRTVLSNQPQHF. CDR3 DNA: TGTGCCAGTAGACGGACAGTACTTAGCAATCAGCCCCAGCATTTT.